This T cell receptor (beta chain) appears in the sequencing data of a study of cytotoxic CD8 clonotypes in ibrutinib-treated CLL. Overall study context: Among patients, around 25 responded partially and 2 completely; around 15 then stayed remitted and roughly 12 progressed after median approximately 70 months.

Study conclusions and caveats: At progression, clonality fell back toward baseline after rising at ibrutinib response. The public clonotypes identified were infrequent and showed contraction or stability on treatment.

TCRdb keeps only in-frame clones here, not all; method: immunoSEQ multiplex PCR. The sample has 190,000 or so clones, 72% seen once; the top ten hold roughly an eighth. A remark on this clone: Its antigen is as yet unknown.

Germline CDR1 reads MDHEN; CDR2 reads SYDVKM. The CDR3 is made up of 12 amino acids. V was clipped by 6 bases and J by 9 bases, with 14 bases between them. J is TRBJ1-1 and V is TRBV28; possible D gene TRBD1, 5 bases. The material was PBMCs, obtained after 24 months of ibrutinib treatment. This TCR came from a human donor with chronic lymphocytic leukemia. The CDR3 DNA reads TGTGCCAGCAGCGGCGGGACGGTTAAAGCTTTCTTT. Its protein is CASSGGTVKAFF.